A single sample gave rise to the 25 T cell receptor beta chains below, sequenced in a study of blood T cells in healthy people across ages. Combining a sample-barcoded 5' primer with a J-beta primer mix, a second PCR ran for 7 to 11 cycles. From the 5' RACE reads, TCRdb called clonotypes with MiXCR, one entry per CDR3 protein. This sample has around 1,500,000 distinct CDR3 sequences, with about 30% found just once. The sequenced sample was blood. Every receptor here comes from a woman in her twenties or thirties in good health.

This clonotype was counted at least ten times. The gene calls are TRBV29-1 and TRBJ2-7, with 11 bases aligning to TRBD1. The CDR3 is 13 amino acids. The J segment lost 6 bases and the V segment lost 0 bases, leaving 1 base of the junction unmatched. Looked up from germline, CDR1 is SQVTM and CDR2 is ANQGSEA. The chain's CDR3 is CSVEEDRGLEQYF. The CDR3 nucleotides are TGCAGCGTTGAAGAGGACAGGGGGCTCGAGCAGTACTTC.

V gene TRBV5-6 combines with J gene TRBJ2-7, with D maybe TRBD2 (6 bases). The J call may not be correct, given that the DNA end is closer to TRBJ2-5. Germline lookup yields CDR1 SGHDT and CDR2 YYEEEE. The CDR3 has 14 amino acids. CDR3 region: CASSGRDLGETQYF. The CDR3, as DNA: TGTGCCAGCAGCGGACGGGACTTAGGGGAGACCCAGTACTTC.

The chain couples TRBV5-5 to TRBJ2-1, with 12 bases matching TRBD1. Per germline, CDR1 SGHKS and CDR2 YYEKEE (reference sequence). After removal of 4 bases from V and 8 bases from J, the junction contained 7 bases not matched to a gene. The CDR3 extends over 15 amino acids. The CDR3 coding sequence is TGTGCCAGCAGCCGAGGGGACAGGGGGCGCGATGAGCAGTTCTTC. It specifies CASSRGDRGRDEQFF.

This clonotype was observed a handful of times. At one end the junction does not follow the germline gene, possibly because of a read error. The rearrangement joins TRBV20-1 to TRBJ2-7; 10 bases match TRBD2. The germline V gene encodes CDR1 DFQATT and CDR2 SNEGSKA (reference sequence). The CDR3 covers 16 residues. The CDR3, as DNA: TGCGGTGCTTCAGAAGGCCCTAGCGGGAGAAACTACGAGCAGTACTTC. Translation gives CGASEGPSGRNYEQYF.

This clonotype was recorded a few times. J is TRBJ2-1 and V is TRBV5-1; the D is unclear. This CDR3 comprises 14 residues. V lost 0 bases and J 10 bases, leaving 14 bases between the germline ends. Germline CDR1 reads SGHRS; CDR2 reads YFSETQ. CDR3 DNA: TGCGCCAGCAGCTTGGAGACCGATATCGGGGAGCAGTTCTTC. This encodes CASSLETDIGEQFF.

The table lists this clonotype with a few counts. The V gene is TRBV7-9, the J gene TRBJ2-1; TRBD2 matches at 8 bases. This CDR3 has 15 residues. The V and J ends lost 1 base and 8 bases, in that order; junction bases with no gene match: 7. CDR1 is SEHNR, CDR2 FQNEAQ, per germline (reference sequence). In DNA, the CDR3 is TGTGCCAGCAGCTTAGGACTAGCGTCCATCGATGAGCAGTTCTTC. Translating gives CASSLGLASIDEQFF.

In its sample, this clonotype was seen a few times. A much larger clone lies a single base off, so this may be a read error. J is TRBJ2-5 and V is TRBV10-3, with 7 bases aligning to TRBD2. The CDR3 runs 16 residues. Germline CDR1 and CDR2: ENHRY and SYGVKD. The CDR3 loop is CAVSDDGAGFQETQYF. The CDR3 nucleotides are TGTGCCGTCAGCGATGACGGAGCGGGGTTCCAAGAGACCCAGTACTTC.

In its sample, this clonotype was seen a few times. V is TRBV7-9 and J is TRBJ1-6; tentative D call: TRBD1 (6 bases). Germline CDR1 reads SEHNR; CDR2 reads FQNEAQ (reference sequence). The CDR3 is made up of 15 amino acids. Trimming took 1 base from V and 9 from J, leaving 13 bases between them. The chain's CDR3 is CASSLVGGAGSPLHF. CDR3 bases: TGTGCCAGCAGCTTAGTGGGGGGCGCGGGTTCACCCCTCCACTTT.

This chain connects TRBV6-5 to TRBJ2-1, with D maybe TRBD2 (5 bases). The germline V gene encodes CDR1 MNHEY and CDR2 SVGAGI. The CDR3 is 14 amino acids. Trimming took off 6 bases at V and 6 bases at J, with 15 bases between the two ends. The CDR3 bases are TGTGCCAGCAGGGTACTAGTGGGAACCAATGAGCAGTTCTTC. It yields the protein CASRVLVGTNEQFF.

The V call is TRBV12-3 or TRBV12-4, the J call TRBJ1-2; a weak D match, TRBD1 (5 bases). V shed 5 bases and J shed 7 bases, with 11 bases lying between them. This CDR3 has 12 amino acids. This chain's CDR3 is CASSPQGTGYTF. CDR3 in DNA: TGTGCCAGCAGTCCCCAGGGAACTGGCTACACCTTC.

Concerning this clonotype itself: Given a much more abundant clone one base away, this may be a read error. V and J are TRBV20-1 and TRBJ2-1, with TRBD2 matching 8 bases. The junction had 4 bases not matched to a gene; V was cut back by 3 bases and J by 6 bases. This CDR3 region has 13 residues. CDR1 DFQATT and CDR2 SNEGSKA come from the germline V gene (reference sequence). The CDR3 DNA is TGCAGTGCTAGCCGGGGGGGCTGCAATGAGCAGTTCTTC. Its translation: CSASRGGCNEQFF.

The rearrangement uses TRBV5-1 and TRBJ2-3; no clear D gene. The length of the CDR3 is 18 residues. The germline gives CDR1 SGHRS, CDR2 YFSETQ. Between the trimmed V and J ends, which lost 0 bases and 0 bases, there was a span of 17 bases. The CDR3 region has the DNA TGCGCCAGCAGCTTGGGGGCCAAAGGCAGACCTAGCACAGATACGCAGTATTTT. Translation gives CASSLGAKGRPSTDTQYF.

Points on this clonotype: This could be a read error, since a much larger clone is one nucleotide away. Lacking the conserved final phenylalanine or tryptophan, this CDR3 likely reflects a read error. The chain couples TRBV15 to TRBJ1-6; D gene unclear. V shed 0 bases and J shed 7 bases, with 13 bases lying between them. The CDR3 extends over 16 amino acids. Germline assignment: CDR1 LNHNV and CDR2 YYDKDF (reference sequence). CDR3 DNA: TGTGCCACCAGCAGAGAGCGTAAGGGTGGCAATTCACCCCTCCACTGT. Translated: CATSRERKGGNSPLHC.

This chain joins TRBV15 and TRBJ2-1; a possible D gene is TRBD2 (6 bases). This CDR3 is built from 13 residues. CDR1 LNHNV and CDR2 YYDKDF come from the germline V gene (reference sequence). V was shortened by 0 bases and J by 9 bases, with 9 bases between the two germline ends. The chain's CDR3 is CATSRDPGSEQFF. The DNA of the CDR3 is TGTGCCACCAGCAGAGATCCCGGGAGTGAGCAGTTCTTC. Combining the CDR3 with reference TRBV15 and TRBJ2-1 gives the whole variable domain DAMVIQNPRYQVTQFGKPVTLSCSQTLNHNVMYWYQQKSSQAPKLLFHYYDKDFNNEADTPDNFQSRRPNTSFCFLDIRSPGLGDTAMYLCATSRDPGSEQFFGPGTRLTVL.

This clonotype was picked up many times. V and J are TRBV7-2 and TRBJ2-1; TRBD2 agrees at 8 bases. There are 14 residues in the CDR3. V shed 5 bases, J shed 7 bases, and the junction held 7 bases outside the gene matches. In germline, CDR1 is SGHTA, CDR2 FQGNSA. CDR3 loop: CASSLRLATNEQFF. CDR3 nucleotides: TGTGCCAGCAGCCTAAGACTAGCGACGAATGAGCAGTTCTTC.

This chain joins TRBV6-1 and TRBJ1-2, with 9 bases that match TRBD1. CDR1 MNHNS and CDR2 SASEGT come from the germline V gene. The V segment lost 4 bases and the J segment 6 bases; nucleotides outside the gene matches: 3. This CDR3 has 13 amino acids. The CDR3 nucleotides are TGTGCCAGCAGTGGGACAGGGGTAAATGGCTACACCTTC. Translated: CASSGTGVNGYTF.

The chain combines TRBV29-1 with TRBJ2-2; 7 nucleotides align to TRBD1. CDR1 SQVTM and CDR2 ANQGSEA come from the germline V gene. The CDR3 has 13 residues. J was trimmed by 7 bases and V by 7 bases; bases with no gene match: 9. For the CDR3, the DNA is TGCAGCGGCCGACAGGGTGGAAGCGGGGAGCTGTTTTTT. It codes for CSGRQGGSGELFF.

This clonotype was seen at least ten times. This rearrangement joins TRBV4-1 to TRBJ2-5; D gene uncertain. V lost 1 base and J 5 bases, leaving 14 bases between the germline ends. The V gene's germline CDR1 is MGHRA and CDR2 YSYEKL. The CDR3 is 15 amino acids. The CDR3 coding sequence is TGCGCCAGCAGCCAAGCCTTAGCCCCTAGGGAGACCCAGTACTTC. Its translation is CASSQALAPRETQYF.

This clonotype occurred many times. The V and J genes are TRBV20-1 and TRBJ2-1; no reliable D call. The CDR3 consists of 13 residues. With 2 bases removed from V and 8 bases from J, the gap between germline ends came to 13 bases. Germline loops: CDR1 DFQATT, CDR2 SNEGSKA (reference sequence). In DNA form, the CDR3 reads TGCAGTGCTAGACCCCTGATAAGCCATGAGCAGTTCTTC. This gives the protein CSARPLISHEQFF.

This rearrangement joins TRBV7-9 to TRBJ2-7, with D possibly TRBD2 on 6 matching bases. Germline V CDR1 and CDR2: SEHNR, FQNEAQ (reference sequence). V was shortened by 3 bases and J by 6 bases, with 15 bases between the two germline ends. CDR3 length equals 14 residues. The DNA for the CDR3 is TGTGCCAGCAGCTTGGGGACTCCAACCGGCGAGCAGTACTTC. Its protein is CASSLGTPTGEQYF.

V and J are TRBV21-1 and TRBJ1-2. TRBV21-1 is designated a pseudogene. The CDR3 runs to 14 residues. CDR3 nucleotide sequence: TGTGCCAGCAGCAAACCGGGTCAGGGAGGTGGCTACACCTTC. Translating gives CASSKPGQGGGYTF.

This chain joins TRBV3-1 and TRBJ1-5; D is unclear. Germline V gives CDR1 LGHDT, CDR2 YNNKEL (reference sequence). CDR3 length: 13 residues. The germline V and J ends were trimmed by 1 base and 15 bases, with 16 bases remaining between them. The CDR3 protein is CASSQGWTESRHF. CDR3 bases: TGTGCCAGCAGCCAAGGATGGACGGAGTCCAGGCATTTT. Based on the CDR3 plus reference TRBV3-1 and TRBJ1-5, the full variable domain is DTAVSQTPKYLVTQMGNDKSIKCEQNLGHDTMYWYKQDSKKFLKIMFSYNNKELIINETVPNRFSPKSPDKAHLNLHINSLELGDSAVYFCASSQGWTESRHFGDGTRLSIL.

This clonotype was observed many times. CDR3 DNA: TGTGCCATCAGTGAGGGCGGGAGCACAGATACGCAGTATTTT. Residues: CAISEGGSTDTQYF. V usage is TRBV10-3 and J usage is TRBJ2-3; TRBD2 might be the D (5 bases). The V and J ends lost 2 bases and 0 bases respectively, with 6 bases between them. CDR3 length equals 14 residues. From germline, CDR1 is ENHRY and CDR2 SYGVKD.

The gene calls are TRBV5-1 and TRBJ2-7, with a possible D match to TRBD2 (5 bases). V was trimmed by 7 bases and J by 9 bases, leaving 23 bases between them. The CDR3 has 14 residues. The germline V gene encodes CDR1 SGHRS and CDR2 YFSETQ. Here the CDR3 DNA reads TGCGCCAGCGCCCCTTTCCTAGCCGCCAACGTGCAGTACTTC. Amino acids: CASAPFLAANVQYF.

This clonotype was seen only a few times. A read error may be the cause here, since a much bigger clone is one base away. The chain recombines TRBV28 with TRBJ2-7; maybe TRBD2 (5 bases). Looked up from germline, CDR1 is MDHEN and CDR2 is SYDVKM. CDR3 length equals 14 residues. The CDR3: CANSLWRHGGEQYF. CDR3 coding DNA: TGTGCCAACAGTTTATGGAGACACGGAGGCGAGCAGTACTTC.